One and the same sample provided the 11 T cell receptor beta chains below, sequenced in a study of radiotherapy plus CTLA-4 blockade in lung cancer. Profiled with immunoSEQ multiplex PCR; TCRdb holds only in-frame clones, not every one. The table has some 80,000 clones, roughly four fifths seen once. This specimen consisted of peripheral blood, obtained from a patient treated with radiotherapy plus ipilimumab. The receptors come from a human donor with non-small cell lung cancer who had stable disease on radiotherapy plus ipilimumab.

This clone appeared a single time. The chain couples TRBV6-5 to TRBJ2-1; D is ambiguous. This CDR3 has 12 amino acids. V lost 7 bases, J lost 3 bases, and 7 bases lay in between. Germline V gene sequence: CDR1 MNHEY, CDR2 SVGAGI. The CDR3 protein is CASTDLYNEQFF. The CDR3 DNA reads TGTGCCAGCACCGACCTCTACAATGAGCAGTTCTTC.

V and J are TRBV6-6 and TRBJ1-6; perhaps TRBD1 as D (5 bases). This CDR3 is 16 amino acids long. The germline V and J ends were trimmed by 5 bases and 0 bases, with 11 bases remaining between them. Germline V gene data show CDR1 as MNHNY and CDR2 as SVGAGI (reference sequence). The CDR3 protein is CASSVDSISYNSPLHF. The CDR3 nucleotides read TGTGCCAGCAGTGTTGACAGCATCTCCTATAATTCACCCCTCCACTTT.

The CDR3 loop reads CASSYGETNTGELFF. The DNA of the CDR3 is TGTGCCAGCAGTTACGGCGAAACGAACACCGGGGAGCTGTTTTTT. The rearrangement links TRBV6-6 to TRBJ2-2; D unresolved. CDR1 is MNHNY and CDR2 is SVGAGI in the germline V gene (reference sequence). Between the trimmed V and J ends, which lost 2 bases and 0 bases, there was a span of 7 bases. The CDR3 length is 15 residues.

Only one count was recorded for this clone. V gene TRBV7-2 combines with J gene TRBJ1-4; D not resolved. Germline V gene sequence: CDR1 SGHTA, CDR2 FQGNSA. The V gene lost 1 base and the J gene lost 3 bases, with 9 bases spanning the gap. The CDR3 sequence is 15 residues long. The CDR3 loop reads CASSLDWNPNEKLFF. The DNA for the CDR3 is TGTGCCAGCAGCTTAGATTGGAATCCTAATGAAAAACTGTTTTTT.

The rearrangement links TRBV9 to TRBJ2-7, with 9 positions matching TRBD1. The germline V gene encodes CDR1 SGDLS and CDR2 YYNGEE. Unmatched junction bases numbered 6, after V lost 3 bases and J lost 5 bases. The CDR3 is 14 residues long. The CDR3 protein is CASSAGTGPNEQYF. CDR3 nucleotides: TGTGCCAGCAGCGCAGGGACAGGGCCCAACGAGCAGTACTTC.

The chain is built from TRBV27 and TRBJ2-3; D is possibly TRBD1 or TRBD2 (5 bases each). The V and J ends lost 3 bases and 0 bases respectively, with 10 bases between them. The CDR3 extends over 15 amino acids. Germline CDR1 reads MNHEY; CDR2 reads SMNVEV (reference sequence). The CDR3 nucleotides are TGTGCCAGCAGTTTTCGGGGCTATAGCACAGATACGCAGTATTTT. This encodes CASSFRGYSTDTQYF.

This chain links TRBV19 with TRBJ1-5; possible D gene TRBD1, 6 bases. Trimming cost V 8 bases and J 6 bases, with 20 bases left between them. Germline lookup yields CDR1 LNHDA and CDR2 SQIVND (reference sequence). The CDR3 length is 15 residues. CDR3 amino acids: CASSPSGGAGQPQHF. CDR3 coding DNA: TGTGCCAGTTCACCCTCGGGGGGGGCAGGTCAGCCCCAGCATTTT. Full variable domain (missing parts from reference TRBV19 and TRBJ1-5): DGGITQSPKYLFRKEGQNVTLSCEQNLNHDAMYWYRQDPGQGLRLIYYSQIVNDFQKGDIAEGYSVSREKKESFPLTVTSAQKNPTAFYLCASSPSGGAGQPQHFGDGTRLSIL.

This clone was recorded a few times. The CDR3 protein is CAWSAGQGREKLFF. In nucleotides, the CDR3 is TGTGCCTGGAGTGCCGGGCAGGGGAGAGAAAAACTGTTTTTT. The chain employs TRBV30 and TRBJ1-4; D may be TRBD1 (6 bases). Deletions cut 1 base from V and 8 bases from J, with 14 bases between. This CDR3 is 14 amino acids long. Germline V gene lookup returns CDR1 GTSNPN and CDR2 SVGIG (reference sequence).

The rearrangement joins TRBV7-7 to TRBJ2-3; D call uncertain. Between the trimmed V and J ends, which lost 9 bases and 2 bases, there was a span of 12 bases. Germline V gives CDR1 SSHAT, CDR2 FNYEAQ (reference sequence). The CDR3 is made up of 13 amino acids. CDR3 region: CASGTQLTDTQYF. In DNA form, the CDR3 reads TGTGCCAGTGGTACTCAACTCACAGATACGCAGTATTTT. The full variable domain, with the rest looked up from reference TRBV7-7 and TRBJ2-3, is GAGVSQSPRYKVTKRGQDVTLRCDPISSHATLYWYQQALGQGPEFLTYFNYEAQPDKSGLPSDRFSAERPEGSISTLTIQRTEQRDSAMYRCASGTQLTDTQYFGPGTRLTVL.

V gene TRBV30 combines with J gene TRBJ1-5, with a weak D call TRBD1 (5 bases). Germline-derived CDR1 and CDR2 are GTSNPN and SVGIG (reference sequence). V was cut by 3 bases and J by 2 bases, with 11 bases left in between. This CDR3 contains 14 residues. This CDR3 is CAWRMGQGNQPQHF. The CDR3 DNA is TGTGCCTGGAGAATGGGGCAGGGCAATCAGCCCCAGCATTTT.

V gene TRBV13 combines with J gene TRBJ2-3; TRBD2 might be the D (5 bases). The CDR3 length is 17 residues. Trimming took off 1 base at V and 4 bases at J, with 18 bases between the two ends. Germline CDR1 is PRHDT and CDR2 is FYEKMQ (reference sequence). The CDR3 here is CASSLVLPGAGPDTQYF. The CDR3 DNA is TGTGCCAGCAGCTTAGTATTGCCAGGCGCGGGTCCAGATACGCAGTATTTT.